The clone carrying this T cell receptor beta chain was counted a few times. Its specificity is not known. Treatment denoted: oral pan-JAK inhibitor, 5-10 mg twice daily. The data were taken from a study of CD8+ T cells in alopecia areata. Whole-study context: Severity was scored as percentage of affected scalp area in treated patients.

RNA extraction was followed by reverse transcription into cDNA, which acted as the sequencing template. Clones were sequenced by immunoSEQ multiplex PCR, and TCRdb holds only the in-frame ones, with some missing. The table shows 110,000 to 150,000 clones, with about 88% occurring only once. Study outcomes and limitations: With patients, TCR sharing proved less clear than in mice, a difference possibly related to HLA.

This CDR3 has 13 residues. Germline assignment: CDR1 SNHLY and CDR2 FYNNEI. The ends were cut back, 7 bases at V and 2 bases at J, with 12 bases in the middle. The starting material was CD8+ T cells sorted from blood, obtained at week 4, from a patient treated with tofacitinib. The gene calls are TRBV2 and TRBJ2-7; TRBD2 is a possible D gene (5 bases). This sequence originates from a human donor with alopecia areata. The CDR3, as DNA: TGTGCCAGCATCGAGGGAGTCACCTACGAGCAGTACTTC. Residues: CASIEGVTYEQYF.